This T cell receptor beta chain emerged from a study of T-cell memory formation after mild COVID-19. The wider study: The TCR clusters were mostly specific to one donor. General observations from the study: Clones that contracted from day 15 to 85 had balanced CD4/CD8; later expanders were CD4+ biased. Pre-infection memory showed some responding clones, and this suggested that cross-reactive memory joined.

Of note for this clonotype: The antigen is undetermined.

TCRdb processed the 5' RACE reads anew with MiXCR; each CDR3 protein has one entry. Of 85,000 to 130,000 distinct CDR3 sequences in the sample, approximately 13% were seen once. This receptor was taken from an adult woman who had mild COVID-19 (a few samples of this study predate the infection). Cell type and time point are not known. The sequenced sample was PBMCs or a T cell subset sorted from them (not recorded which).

CDR3 coding DNA: TGTGCCACCAGTGACGTCCGGGACAGGGGCTACAATGAGCAGTTCTTC. Translation gives CATSDVRDRGYNEQFF. The chain is built from TRBV24-1 and TRBJ2-1; TRBD1 agrees at 10 bases. The CDR3 sequence is 16 residues long. The germline V gene encodes CDR1 KGHDR and CDR2 SFDVKD. The V gene end was trimmed by 4 bases and the J gene end by 3 bases; junction bases not matched to a gene: 5.